The sequence of this T cell receptor beta chain was determined in a study of T cells in Graves' hyperthyroidism and ophthalmopathy. Study details: It was at initial diagnosis, before any treatment, that peripheral blood was collected.

This clonotype was picked up a small number of times. Its target is unknown. Study-level results: Within blood appeared most thyroid clonotypes that had expanded above 0.001.

The CDR3 is made up of 12 amino acids. V dropped 2 bases and J dropped 4 bases, with 5 bases sitting between them. Looked up from germline, CDR1 is MNHEY and CDR2 is SVGEGT. Clinicians diagnosed patients from clinical symptoms, serum thyroxine and TRAb, thyroid ultrasound and orbital computed tomography. A 10 ml volume of fresh peripheral blood provided the PBMCs. TCR beta CDR3 regions were amplified from RNA transcripts. TCR CDR3 underwent first-round RT-PCR with the HTBI primer set. MiXCR, applied by TCRdb to the multiplex PCR reads, yields one record per CDR3 protein. The sample records under 550,000 distinct CDR3 sequences, nearly 20% being singletons.

This TCR was sampled from a man aged 35 to 55 with Graves' ophthalmopathy. Sequencing was carried out using blood. The chain joins TRBV6-2 or TRBV6-3 to TRBJ2-5; no reliable D call. The CDR3 region has the DNA TGTGCCAGCAGTTACCCCATAGAGACCCAGTACTTC. This gives the protein CASSYPIETQYF.